The subject of this entry is one TCR beta chain. There are a few counts of this clonotype. What this receptor recognizes is not known. It has no much larger one-base neighbor in the sample; base qualities were not kept. Only healthy Caucasian donors were included. The twin cohort comprised three pairs of female monozygotic twins, all aged about 18 to 30 years. CD4+ and CD8+ T cell populations were isolated with positive isolation kits from Invitrogen. This entry belongs to a study of identical twins listed by TCRdb under 2016. In the study overall: TCR alpha and beta repertoires from monozygotic twins, unrelated adults of various ages and cord blood were deep-sequenced to test whether fetal clonotypes persist. To rule out contamination, the twin experiments were replicated at different times with different library preparation protocols. Beyond this particular receptor, the publication reports: In monozygotic twins, recombination models systematically underestimated out-of-frame TCR alpha sharing, but the models matched the sharing seen between unrelated individuals. Abundant cord blood beta clonotypes carried fewer insertions; young adult naive repertoires showed a weaker similar trend, while memory repertoires showed none. Because the same donors could not be followed over many years, the conclusions depended on cross-sectional statistical analysis. Invariant T cells such as MAIT and iNKT could partly confound zero-insertion analyses, although diverse VJ usage argued against such confounding for most clonotypes. Compared with coincidental sharing between unrelated individuals, an excess of low generation-probability sequences was observed among out-of-frame TCR alpha sequences shared between twins. Excess twin sharing in beta out-of-frame sequences was weaker because fewer shared sequences lowered the signal-to-noise ratio.

Receptor amplification or capture employed 5' RACE. The sequencer listed for this sample is Illumina HiSeq 2000. A universal primer binding site was added through template switching, and the final cDNA carried a unique molecular identifier so that TCR cDNA molecules could be counted accurately. Specific primers in the conserved constant-segment region were used to synthesize first-strand cDNA for the TCR alpha and beta chains. To control for contamination, every cDNA library carried two barcodes: a SMART-Mk sample barcode plus Illumina barcodes. TruSeq adapter sequences, together with Illumina sample barcodes, were added in two successive PCR steps. TCR alpha and beta cDNA libraries were sequenced on the Illumina HiSeq platform with custom primers. The authors' pipeline ran thus. MiGEC was used to process raw reads and extract unique molecular identifiers, and MiXCR was used to find CDR3 positions. Recombination models were inferred per individual with the repgenHMM and IGoR tools using an EM algorithm. The analysis of shared clonotypes was done with the tcR package in R, with sharing normalized by the product of cloneset sizes. To study raw recombination without the effects of thymic and clonal selection, out-of-frame nonproductive sequences were analyzed. TCRdb handled the public reads itself, with Q25 trimming in fastp and clone calling in MiXCR, and kept productive beta chains. Rows with a matching CDR3 protein are joined into one entry that keeps the most common DNA and genes. Here the V and J calls rest on TCRdb's processing, not on the authors' analysis. For this sample the table gives roughly 280,000 distinct CDR3 sequences, of which roughly 10% were detected only once. The ten largest clones add up to roughly 7% of the sample.

From the germline V gene (reference sequence), CDR1 is MNHEY and CDR2 is SMNVEV. The CDR3 has 13 amino acids, counting the end cysteine and phenylalanine. Of all the DNA, just the CDR3 is kept, 39 bases in frame from base 1. Trimmed from V: 7 bases; trimmed from J: 7 bases; junction bases lacking a gene match: 10. These same records also appear under a second study, on yellow fever vaccine responses in identical twins. As the second publication notes: The T cell response to vaccination in identical twins was reported by the authors to appear partly convergent and partly personalized. The study precisely tracked vaccine-responding T cell clones in identical twins.

Material for sequencing was CD8+ T cells sorted from blood. The TCR sequence derives from a woman younger than 35 in good health. The chain joins TRBV27 to TRBJ2-7, with 7 bases in between that match TRBD2. DNA sequence: TGTGCCAGCACCGGGGGGAGGGCTGAAGAGCAGTACTTC. Its product reads: CASTGGRAEEQYF.